This entry is about one TCR beta chain. This clonotype appeared a few times. It has no known antigen specificity. Base quality data are lacking; no much larger clone is found one base away. Ophthalmopathy patients had moderately to severely active disease, with a Clinical Activity Score of 3 or more, a NOSPECS grade of 4 or more, and a disease duration of less than 3 months. Exclusion was applied to patients with uncontrolled infections, other autoimmune diseases, pregnancy or lactation. Diagnoses were established on the basis of clinical symptoms, serum thyroxine and TRAb, thyroid ultrasound, and orbital computed tomography. PBMCs were separated from 7.5 to 10 ml of fresh peripheral blood using Ficoll-Paque density gradient centrifugation. Total RNA was extracted using Trizol reagent, and RNA quality was assessed on an Agilent 2100 Bioanalyzer. This entry belongs to a study of T cells in Graves' hyperthyroidism and ophthalmopathy (dated by TCRdb to the late 2010s). For the wider study: Peripheral blood was collected at initial diagnosis, before any treatment. A discovery cohort of about a hundred patients, roughly 45 with Graves' ophthalmopathy and approximately 55 with stable Graves' hyperthyroidism, was used to find distinguishing TCR V-J signatures. Prospective prediction of ophthalmopathy was tested in an independent validation cohort consisting of about 19 hyperthyroidism patients and some 15 patients who later progressed to ophthalmopathy. For training and testing, the approximately 92 patients in the discovery cohort were randomly divided in a 7:3 ratio. Thyroid tissue and blood T-cell repertoires from more than 5 Graves' hyperthyroidism patients were also compared in the study. After sampling, hyperthyroidism patients received methimazole starting at 30 mg daily, and ophthalmopathy patients received high-dose intravenous methylprednisolone. The paper reports TCR Vbeta CDR3 sequencing of some 140 peripheral blood samples: 43 ophthalmopathy, under 80 hyperthyroidism and 17 progressor patients. Here is what the overall study found, with its caveats: Blood samples also contained most of the expanded thyroid clonotypes (frequency above 0.001), which suggests that blood repertoires may reflect thyroid immune responses. During validation, the model predicted progression to ophthalmopathy a median of approximately six months ahead of onset, with just under 71% sensitivity and around 73% specificity. A model built on a 13 V-J signature distinguished ophthalmopathy from stable hyperthyroidism, reaching approximately 89% sensitivity and under 84% specificity in cross-validation and 80%/75% in testing. Sample size was not statistically predetermined, and investigators were not blinded to group allocation.

The TCR beta CDR3 regions were amplified from RNA transcripts. The TCR CDR3 was subjected to a first round of RT-PCR using the HTBI primer set and the Qiagen OneStep RT-PCR kit. A second multiplex PCR round built the libraries, followed by size selection and purification. The libraries were sequenced on an Illumina HiSeq2000 using paired-end 100 bp reads. The original pipeline was this. SOAPnuke was used to process the raw data, throwing out any read that contained adapters or uncalled bases, had a mean Phred below 15, or lacked an exact constant-primer or identifier match. High-quality paired reads were merged with COPE v1.2.5, and unique nucleotide sequences were defined as clonotypes. MiTCR v1.1 was used to align clonotypes to the IMGT TRBV, TRBD and TRBJ reference segments. The analysis included only V-J combinations with a frequency above 0.0001, which together covered approximately 99% of the repertoires. The TCS score was defined as the ratio of F50 (clonal expansion) to E x V (chaos), calculated using BLOSUM62-based TCRdist between CDR3 peptides within each V-J. Welch's t-statistics and random forest reduced 514 V-J features to 13, which were used in a naive Bayes classifier (R e1071). The public reads were reprocessed in TCRdb via fastp at Q25 and MiXCR, keeping in-frame beta chains. A single entry per CDR3 protein holds the most common genes and DNA from its merged rows. These V and J calls originate from TCRdb's pipeline instead of the authors' own analysis. The sample has more than 500,000 distinct CDR3 sequences on record, 16% of them singletons. The ten largest clones capture approximately 30% of the sample.

The sequencing input was blood. This TCR was sampled from a woman younger than 45 with Graves' ophthalmopathy.

The CDR3 has the sequence CRAGTGGMNTEAFF. Here is the DNA: TGCAGGGCAGGGACAGGGGGGATGAACACTGAAGCTTTCTTT. The V and J genes are TRBV29-1 and TRBJ1-1; TRBD1 fits 11 bases in the junction. CDR1 and CDR2 (SQVTM, ANQGSEA) derive from the germline V gene. Measured from the cysteine to the phenylalanine, the CDR3 is 14 residues long. Only CDR3 DNA is held: 42 bases, read in frame from base 1.